These T cell receptor beta chains were read from a single sample in a study of prognosis after radiotherapy for stage I lung cancer. MiXCR was run by TCRdb on the multiplex PCR reads, yielding one entry per CDR3 protein. The table includes roughly 38,000 distinct CDR3 sequences, around 24% detected once. This material consisted of PBMCs, taken before or after stereotactic body radiation therapy (not recorded which). The origin of the receptors is a donor aged 50 or older with non-small cell lung cancer. Both conserved end residues are part of each CDR3. A D gene is named only where the DNA matches it firmly. A clone size is listed for some rows: how often the clone was seen (once, few, many), or a class if it is expanded.

D,V,size,J,DNA,CDR3
TRBD1,TRBV28,-,TRBJ2-1,TGTGCCAGCAGGTGGGGTCCTGGGACAGGGGCCCTGGGCGAATACAATGAGCAGTTCTTC,CASRWGPGTGALGEYNEQFF
-,TRBV6-6,-,TRBJ2-5,TGTGCCAGCAGTCACTCGAGGGAGACCCAGTACTTC,CASSHSRETQYF
-,TRBV5-1,many,TRBJ2-2,TGCGCCAGCAGCTTGGCGGCAGGGCTTGACACCGGGGAGCTGTTTTTT,CASSLAAGLDTGELFF
-,TRBV7-9,many,TRBJ2-3,TGTGCCAGCAGCTTAGGGTTGGATACGCAGTATTTT,CASSLGLDTQYF
-,TRBV6-4,many,TRBJ1-1,TGTGCCAGCAGTGACTCCAAGACAGCTGAAGCTTTCTTT,CASSDSKTAEAFF
-,TRBV5-1,many,TRBJ1-4,TGCGCCAGCAGCGAAACGGAGGGGGGGAAACTGTTTTTT,CASSETEGGKLFF
-,TRBV28,many,TRBJ1-2,TGTGCCAGCAGTCGCGCGGGACCTAACTATGGCTACACCTTC,CASSRAGPNYGYTF
-,TRBV4-2,many,TRBJ2-1,TGTGCCAGCAGCCAAGAATTGATAGCGGAGATTTACAATGAGCAGTTCTTC,CASSQELIAEIYNEQFF
-,TRBV6-1,many,TRBJ1-5,TGTGCCAGCAGCCGGAGGGGGAGCAATCAGCCCCAGCATTTT,CASSRRGSNQPQHF
TRBD1,TRBV20-1,-,TRBJ1-2,TGCAGTGCTTCCATGGACAGGGCATATGGCTACACCTTC,CSASMDRAYGYTF
-,TRBV6-1,many,TRBJ2-2,TGTGCCAGCAGTGAACAGAGCTTCGGGGAGCTGTTTTTT,CASSEQSFGELFF
-,TRBV25-1,many,TRBJ2-1,TGTGCCAGCTTTCCCGACAGGCCGGGTGGGAAGAATGAGCAGTTCTTC,CASFPDRPGGKNEQFF
-,TRBV20-1,many,TRBJ2-1,TGCAGTGCTAGAGATGGCGGGGAGGACCACAATGAGCAGTTCTTC,CSARDGGEDHNEQFF
TRBD1,TRBV28,many,TRBJ1-5,TGTGCCAGCAGCAACTCGGGACAGGGCTCCCCCATTAATCAGCCCCAGCATTTT,CASSNSGQGSPINQPQHF
TRBD2,TRBV28,many,TRBJ2-1,TGTGCCAGCAGCCCTCCGGTATCAGGACTAGCGGGAGTGGATGAGCAGTTCTTC,CASSPPVSGLAGVDEQFF
-,TRBV2,many,TRBJ2-7,TGTGCCAGCAGTGTGGAGACAGGCTACGAGCAGTACTTC,CASSVETGYEQYF
TRBD1,TRBV9,many,TRBJ2-7,TGTGCCAGCAGCGTAGGGGACAGGGGCGAGCAGTACTTC,CASSVGDRGEQYF